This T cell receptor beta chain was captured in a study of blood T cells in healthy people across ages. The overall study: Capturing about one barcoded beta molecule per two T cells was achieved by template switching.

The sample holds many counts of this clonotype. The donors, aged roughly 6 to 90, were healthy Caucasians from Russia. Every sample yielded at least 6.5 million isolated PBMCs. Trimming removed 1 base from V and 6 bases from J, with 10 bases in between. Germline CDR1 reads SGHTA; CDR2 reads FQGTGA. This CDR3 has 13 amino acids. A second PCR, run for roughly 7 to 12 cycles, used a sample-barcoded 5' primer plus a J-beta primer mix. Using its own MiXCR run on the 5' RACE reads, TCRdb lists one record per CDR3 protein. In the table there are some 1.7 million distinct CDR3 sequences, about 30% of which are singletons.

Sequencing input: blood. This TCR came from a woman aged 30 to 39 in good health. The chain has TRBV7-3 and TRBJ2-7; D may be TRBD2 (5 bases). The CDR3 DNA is TGTGCCAGCAGCTTAAGCTCGGGGAGCGAGCAGTACTTC. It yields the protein CASSLSSGSEQYF.